This T cell receptor beta chain was found in a study of T cells in Graves' hyperthyroidism and ophthalmopathy. Study-wide points: Among clonotypes expanded in thyroid above 0.001, most were also found in blood.

TCR beta CDR3 regions were amplified from RNA. HTBI primers drove first-round RT-PCR of the TCR CDR3. MiXCR, applied by TCRdb to the multiplex PCR reads, yields one record per CDR3 protein. The top ten hold about 18% of the sample, which has 500,000 to 700,000 distinct CDR3 sequences, 16% seen once. V was cut by 1 base and J by 3 bases, with 8 bases left in between. Germline V gene data show CDR1 as SGHNT and CDR2 as YYREEE (reference sequence). The CDR3 length is 14 residues. This clonotype was seen repeatedly, ten times or more. Its antigen is unknown. Clinicians diagnosed patients from clinical symptoms, serum thyroxine and TRAb, thyroid ultrasound and orbital computed tomography. PBMCs were obtained from about 9 ml fresh peripheral blood.

The gene calls are TRBV5-4 and TRBJ2-1; possibly TRBD1 for D (6 bases). Source material: blood. The receptor was derived from a woman between 18 and 30 years old with Graves' hyperthyroidism. The CDR3 loop is CASSLTGSYNEQFF. Written as DNA, the CDR3 is TGTGCCAGCAGCTTGACAGGGAGCTACAATGAGCAGTTCTTC.